A selection of T cell receptor beta chains follows, all from one sample in a study of blood T cell repertoires in COVID-19. Method: immunoSEQ multiplex PCR; TCRdb's copy keeps in-frame clones and lacks some. The sample lists tens of thousands of clones, about 87% occurring once. Sequencing was carried out using peripheral blood. The receptors originated from a human donor in a cohort sampled during active COVID-19. The conserved cysteine and the conserved F or W are not part of the CDR3 here.

V | CDR3
TRBV6-5 | ASRPPGQGAVGYT
TRBV5-4 | ASSSIAGAGELF
TRBV10-1 | ASSESRGTDTQY
TRBV5-4 | ASSFGGQGANEKLF
TRBV28 | ASSLLAGGADTQY
TRBV19 | ASSTTVDESPLH
TRBV7-8 | ASSAGGNSYEQY
TRBV6-1 | ASSEDEGGYGYT
TRBV7-2 | ASSLAPRQTTSGSYEQY
TRBV25-1 | ASSEGPETFYGYT
TRBV28 | ASTGTGAYNEQF
TRBV6-1 | ASSESGGRETQY
TRBV3-1/TRBV3-2 | ASSQWKVAGGRETQY
TRBV6-5 | ASSKARVQFNEQF
TRBV5-1 | ASSAGGGTYNEQF
TRBV27 | ASSPKDRGFFPENTEAF
TRBV28 | ASSHKYGYT
TRBV5-1 | ASNPGRGTGDLWGTGELF
TRBV19 | ASSMSSGNYNEQF